This T cell receptor beta chain was identified during a study of blood T cells in healthy people across ages. Total RNA extraction produced at least 5.5 micrograms (per sample) for the study. V dropped 7 bases and J dropped 11; count of bases not matched to a gene: 17. The CDR3 is 15 amino acids. Per the germline V gene, CDR1 is SGHRS and CDR2 is YFSETQ. Study conclusions and caveats: What prevented conclusive comparison of naive and antigen-experienced cells was that PBMCs were unsorted.

Primers used in a second PCR of roughly 7 to 12 cycles were a sample-barcoded 5' primer and a J-beta primer mix. Each CDR3 protein gets one entry after TCRdb re-called the 5' RACE reads with MiXCR. The table has 1.5 million to 2 million distinct CDR3 sequences, approximately 50% seen once. Points on this clonotype: The antigen remains undetermined.

The sequencing input was blood. The clonotype originates from a woman in her thirties or forties in good health. The genes are TRBV5-1 and TRBJ2-5; 10 bases agree with TRBD1. The chain's CDR3 is CASRRQGASYNEQYF. The DNA of the CDR3 is TGCGCCAGCCGGCGACAGGGGGCATCCTACAATGAGCAGTACTTC.